A selection of T cell receptor beta chains follows, all from one sample in a study of glioma-infiltrating T cells after dendritic cell vaccination. Sequencing used immunoSEQ multiplex PCR; TCRdb keeps in-frame clones, though not all of them. The sample has about 92,000 clones, approximately 90% seen once. The material was blood, obtained before dendritic cell vaccination. These receptors all stem from a human donor with glioblastoma. The CDR3 runs from the conserved cysteine through the conserved F or W. A D gene is named only where the DNA matches it firmly.

TRBJ1-6	.	TRBV27	TGTGCCAGCAGTTTATGGTCAGATTCCTCACCCCTCCACTTT	CASSLWSDSSPLHF
TRBJ1-1	.	TRBV27	TGTGCCAGCAGTGTCCACAGGGTCTCTGAAGCTTTCTTT	CASSVHRVSEAFF
TRBJ2-7	.	TRBV20-1	TGCAGTGCGTTACAGCCGGCCGAGCAGTACTTC	CSALQPAEQYF
TRBJ2-1	TRBD2	TRBV9	TGTGCCAGCAGCCCTAGCGGGGGGGCGGAGGAGCAGTTCTTC	CASSPSGGAEEQFF
TRBJ2-5	TRBD1	TRBV6-6	TGTGCCAGCACCTCGGGACAGCAAGAGACCCAGTACTTC	CASTSGQQETQYF
TRBJ2-3	TRBD1	TRBV6-5	TGTGCCAGCAGGTACCAGGGGGCCCTAAGCACAGATACGCAGTATTTT	CASRYQGALSTDTQYF
TRBJ2-4	.	TRBV2	TGTGCCAGCAGTGATTCCCGGCTAGCAGCCAAAAACATTCAGTACTTC	CASSDSRLAAKNIQYF
TRBJ1-6	.	TRBV4-1	TGCGCCAGCAGCCAAGTGCCGGGTGTACCCCTCCACTTT	CASSQVPGVPLHF
TRBJ1-2	.	TRBV2	TGTGCCAGCAGCCAAGGGAGTAACTATGGCTACACCTTC	CASSQGSNYGYTF
TRBJ2-3	TRBD2	TRBV4-1	TGCGCCAGCAGCCAAGGGCCTAGCGGGGGCACAGATACGCAGTATTTT	CASSQGPSGGTDTQYF